This T cell receptor (beta chain) was sequenced for a study of blood T cell repertoires in COVID-19. The J segment lost 4 bases and the V segment lost 4 bases, leaving 5 bases of the junction unmatched. Germline loops: CDR1 SQVTM, CDR2 ANQGSEA. The CDR3 runs 14 residues. The protocol was immunoSEQ multiplex PCR, while the TCRdb copy is restricted to in-frame clones and leaves out a portion. This sample carries 150,000 to 180,000 clones, 65% to 90% of them seen once, and the ten largest clones take 9% to 13%. This clone was observed a handful of times. The receptor was derived from a woman aged 55 to 70 with COVID-19, enrolled during active disease. The sample was peripheral blood. The V call is TRBV29-1, the J call TRBJ2-5; 11 nucleotides line up with TRBD1. The CDR3 DNA follows: TGCAGCGTTGTCTCCGGGACAGGGGGAGAGACCCAGTACTTC. Its protein product is CSVVSGTGGETQYF.